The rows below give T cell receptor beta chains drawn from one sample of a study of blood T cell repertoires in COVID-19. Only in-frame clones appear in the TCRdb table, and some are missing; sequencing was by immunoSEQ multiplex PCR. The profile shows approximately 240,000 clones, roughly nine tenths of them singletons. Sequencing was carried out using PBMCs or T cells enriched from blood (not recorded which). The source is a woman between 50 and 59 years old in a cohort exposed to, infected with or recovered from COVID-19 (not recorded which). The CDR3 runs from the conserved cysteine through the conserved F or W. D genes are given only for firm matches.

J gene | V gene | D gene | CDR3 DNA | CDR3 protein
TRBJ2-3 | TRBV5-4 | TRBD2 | TGTGCCAGCAGCTTGGGGGGGGGATACACAGATACGCAGTATTTT | CASSLGGGYTDTQYF
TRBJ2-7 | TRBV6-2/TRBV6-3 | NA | TGTGCCAGCAGTTACTCTGGGCCAGGTACAACCTACGAGCAGTACTTC | CASSYSGPGTTYEQYF
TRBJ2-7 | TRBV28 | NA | TGTGCCAGCAGTTCCCGCCGGGGCGAGCAGTACTTC | CASSSRRGEQYF
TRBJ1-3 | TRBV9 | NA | TGTGCCAGCAGCACCACAGGGAACTCTGGAAACACCATATATTTT | CASSTTGNSGNTIYF
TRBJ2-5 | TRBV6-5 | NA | TGTGCCAGCAGCAATCCGGGAGAGACCCAGTACTTC | CASSNPGETQYF
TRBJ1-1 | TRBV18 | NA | TGTGCCAGCTCGCGACAAACTCAAAGCACTGAAGCTTTCTTT | CASSRQTQSTEAFF
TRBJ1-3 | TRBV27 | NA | TGTGCCAGCAGTTTATCCCCCGACAGCCTTCGAAACCCCGGGAACACCATATATTTT | CASSLSPDSLRNPGNTIYF
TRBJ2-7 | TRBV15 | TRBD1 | TGTGCCACCAGCAGAGAGGGACAGCAAGACGAGCAGTACTTC | CATSREGQQDEQYF
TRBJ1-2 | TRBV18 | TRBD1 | TGTGCCAGCTCACGACTTGGGGACAGTAGATTCTATGGCTACACCTTC | CASSRLGDSRFYGYTF
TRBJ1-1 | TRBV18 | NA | TGTGCCAGCTCACCGCGTGCGGGGGGCAACACTGAAGCTTTCTTT | CASSPRAGGNTEAFF
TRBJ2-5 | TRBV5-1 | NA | TGCGCCAGCAGCCGCGACAGCCAAGAGACCCAGTACTTC | CASSRDSQETQYF
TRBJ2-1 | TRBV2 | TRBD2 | TGTGCCAGCAGCGAACCCCCACCTGGACTAGCGACCTACAATGAGCAGTTCTTC | CASSEPPPGLATYNEQFF
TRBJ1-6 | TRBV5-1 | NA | TGCGCCAGCAGCCCGGGCAGGGGTTCGCATTCACCCCTCCACTTT | CASSPGRGSHSPLHF
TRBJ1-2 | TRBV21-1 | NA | TGTGCCAGCAGCAAAGTCATTCGGGGGGCTTGGGTTGGCTACACCTTC | CASSKVIRGAWVGYTF
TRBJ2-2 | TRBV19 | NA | TGTGCCAGTAGAACAGACACCGGGGAGCTGTTTTTT | CASRTDTGELFF